This TCR beta chain is from a study of blood T cell repertoires in COVID-19. Study-level background: Acute-phase and convalescent COVID-19 samples originated in the United States, Italy and Spain.

Germline CDR1 LGHDT, CDR2 YNNKEL (reference sequence). This CDR3 is 11 amino acids long. Authors' data handling: Estimation of nucleated cell counts was performed using reference gene primer amplification. Libraries were prepared by immunoSEQ multiplex PCR; TCRdb keeps only in-frame clonotypes and omits some of them. For V, J and clone size, that table is used; D and trimming come from the DNA. The sample shows about 400,000 clones, 80% to 90% of them seen only once. Each participant's cohort was designated according to participant-reported clinical history. This receptor was taken from a man in his forties in a cohort exposed to, infected with or recovered from COVID-19 (not recorded which). The chain joins TRBV3-1 (or the pseudogene TRBV3-2) to TRBJ1-1; D unresolved. The sequenced sample was PBMCs or T cells enriched from blood (not recorded which). CDR3 sequence reads: CATKGDTEAFF. The CDR3 DNA reads as TGTGCGACCAAGGGAGACACTGAAGCTTTCTTT.